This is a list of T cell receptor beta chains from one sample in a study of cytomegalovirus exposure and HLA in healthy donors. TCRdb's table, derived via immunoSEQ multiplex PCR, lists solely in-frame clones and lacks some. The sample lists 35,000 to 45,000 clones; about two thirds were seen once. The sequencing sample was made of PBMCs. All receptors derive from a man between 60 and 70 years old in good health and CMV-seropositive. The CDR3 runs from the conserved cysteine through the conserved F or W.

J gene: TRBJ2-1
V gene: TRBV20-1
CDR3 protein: CSASGDEQFF

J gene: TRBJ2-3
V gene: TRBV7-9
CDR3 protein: CASSFDYVTDTQYF

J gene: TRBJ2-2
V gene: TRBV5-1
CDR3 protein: CASSFPTGRGGELFF

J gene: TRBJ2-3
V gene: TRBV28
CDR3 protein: CASSLSLAVALAGSTDTQYF

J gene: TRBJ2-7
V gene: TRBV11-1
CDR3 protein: CASSLGLAGGEQYF

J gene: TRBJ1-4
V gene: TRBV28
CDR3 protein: CASRRGGRNEKLFF

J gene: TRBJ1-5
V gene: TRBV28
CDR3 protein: CASSDQSNQPQHF

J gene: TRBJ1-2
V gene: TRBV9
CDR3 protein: CASSVDGQGILSGYTF

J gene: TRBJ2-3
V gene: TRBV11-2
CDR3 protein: CASSSFTSGPINTQYF

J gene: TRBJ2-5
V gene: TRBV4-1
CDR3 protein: CASSQDRTPIQETQYF

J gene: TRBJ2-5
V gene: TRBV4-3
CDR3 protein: CASSQGRLAETQYF

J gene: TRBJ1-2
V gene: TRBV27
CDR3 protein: CASSLFAGAGYTF

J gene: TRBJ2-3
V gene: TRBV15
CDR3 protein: CATSRGATGGSIDTQYF

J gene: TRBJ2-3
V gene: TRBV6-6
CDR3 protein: CASSRRQEITTDTQYF

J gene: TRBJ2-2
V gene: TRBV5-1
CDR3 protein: CASSPTSGSAATGELFF

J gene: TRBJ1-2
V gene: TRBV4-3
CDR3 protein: CASSQGGGQAGWYGYTF

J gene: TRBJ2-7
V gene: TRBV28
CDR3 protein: CASSLRDEQYF

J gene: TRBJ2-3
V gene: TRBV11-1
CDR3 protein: CASSSRLITDTQYF

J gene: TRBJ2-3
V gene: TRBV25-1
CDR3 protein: CASSKTSGRTDTQYF

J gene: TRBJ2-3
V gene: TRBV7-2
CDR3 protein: CASSLHGGVGTDTQYF

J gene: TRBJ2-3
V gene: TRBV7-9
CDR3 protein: CASSTPRGAGERDTQYF

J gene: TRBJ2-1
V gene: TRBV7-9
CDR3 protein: CASSPTSVGNEQFF

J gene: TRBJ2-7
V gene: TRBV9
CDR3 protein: CASSALGEGYEQYF

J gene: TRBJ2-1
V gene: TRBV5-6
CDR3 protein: CASSLGLAGVVSYNEQFF